This T cell receptor beta chain comes out of a study of identical twins. The CDR3 loop spans 14 amino acids. The V gene lost 5 bases and the J gene lost 3 bases, with 11 bases spanning the gap. The table lists this clonotype with many counts. The antigen is undetermined. Healthy Caucasians were all of the donors. TCRdb called the 5' RACE reads again in MiXCR, with one record for every CDR3 protein. The sample contains under 900,000 distinct CDR3 sequences, around 12% of which appear only once. General observations from the study: One should note that invariant MAIT and iNKT cells could partly confound zero-insertion analyses.

The data were also submitted as part of a second study, on yellow fever vaccine responses in identical twins.

The sequencing input was PBMCs. This TCR came from a woman between 18 and 29 years old in good health. The gene calls are TRBV12-3 or TRBV12-4 and TRBJ2-4; no clear D. CDR3 DNA: TGTGCCAGCAGTGTAGGTTATGGCAAAAACATTCAGTACTTC. This encodes CASSVGYGKNIQYF.